The 13 T cell receptor beta chains below were found in one sample sequenced in a study of PD-1 blockade in classical Hodgkin lymphoma. Clones were read by immunoSEQ multiplex PCR, and TCRdb kept only the in-frame ones, dropping some. The repertoire holds 1,500 to 2,000 clones, with 75% to 90% as singletons. All trial patients relapsed after autologous stem cell transplantation. Magnetic negative selection was used to purify CD4+ T cells from PBMCs that had been thawed. The sample was CD4+ T cells from blood, taken at baseline. Every receptor here comes from a human donor with classical Hodgkin lymphoma.

The chain carries TRBV6-5 and TRBJ2-3, with D maybe TRBD1 (6 bases). V was clipped by 2 bases and J by 4 bases, with 7 bases between them. Per germline, CDR1 MNHEY and CDR2 SVGAGI. The CDR3 is 13 residues long. CDR3 in amino acids: CASSYAGADTQYF. Here the CDR3 DNA reads TGTGCCAGCAGTTACGCAGGGGCAGATACGCAGTATTTT.

CDR3 sequence: CASSGDFSEKLFF. For the CDR3, the DNA is TGTGCCAGCTCCGGGGACTTTAGTGAAAAACTGTTTTTT. The V call is TRBV18, the J call TRBJ1-4; maybe TRBD1 (5 bases). CDR3 length: 13 residues. Germline CDR1 reads KGHSH; CDR2 reads LQKENI. V dropped 6 bases and J dropped 7 bases, with 12 bases sitting between them.

The chain is built from TRBV6-6 and TRBJ2-5, with 10 bases fitting TRBD1. The CDR3 covers 13 residues. Germline loops: CDR1 MNHNY, CDR2 SVGAGI (reference sequence). V shed 2 bases and J 8 bases; nucleotides not matched to a gene: 2. For the CDR3, the DNA is TGTGCCAGCAGTTACGGGGACAGGGGCACCCAGTACTTC. Translation: CASSYGDRGTQYF.

The chain has TRBV6-6 and TRBJ1-6, with TRBD1 identical over 7 bases. Germline trimming cut 0 bases from V and 7 bases from J; bases unmatched to any gene: 6. CDR3 size: 16 residues. Germline CDR1 is MNHNY and CDR2 is SVGAGI (reference sequence). The CDR3: CASSYSGAGQNSPLHF. CDR3 in DNA: TGTGCCAGCAGTTACTCGGGAGCGGGACAGAATTCACCCCTCCACTTT.

The chain recombines TRBV29-1 with TRBJ1-2, with 7 bases aligning to TRBD1. This CDR3 comprises 13 residues. Unmatched junction bases numbered 6, after V lost 5 bases and J lost 3 bases. Germline V gene sequence: CDR1 SQVTM, CDR2 ANQGSEA. The CDR3: CSVTYTGDYGYTF. In DNA, the CDR3 is TGCAGCGTTACGTATACAGGGGACTATGGCTACACCTTC.

The V and J genes are TRBV27 and TRBJ1-1, with D uncertain. The CDR3 contains 13 residues. Germline CDR1 MNHEY, CDR2 SMNVEV (reference sequence). V was clipped by 6 bases and J by 4 bases, with 12 bases between them. CDR3 DNA: TGTGCCAGCAGGGAAGGTTACGGCACTGAAGCTTTCTTT. It is translated as CASREGYGTEAFF.

The chain couples TRBV7-6 to TRBJ2-3; 8 nucleotides match TRBD2. Germline CDR1 is SGHVS and CDR2 is FNYEAQ. The CDR3 loop spans 14 amino acids. Unmatched junction bases numbered 4, after V lost 4 bases and J lost 4 bases. The CDR3: CASSSGLAADTQYF. CDR3 coding DNA: TGTGCCAGCAGCTCAGGACTAGCCGCAGATACGCAGTATTTT.

The rearrangement uses TRBV7-9 and TRBJ2-2, with D hard to call. Germline V CDR1 and CDR2: SEHNR, FQNEAQ (reference sequence). Trimming cost V 2 bases and J 0 bases, with 13 bases left between them. This CDR3 has 17 amino acids. This chain's CDR3 is CASSLIRSASNTGELFF. The CDR3 DNA reads TGTGCCAGCAGCTTAATTCGATCAGCCTCGAACACCGGGGAGCTGTTTTTT.

The chain carries TRBV7-9 and TRBJ2-7, with 9 bases aligning to TRBD1. V lost 0 bases to trimming and J lost 2 bases; unmatched junction nucleotides: 5. This CDR3 comprises 16 residues. In germline, CDR1 is SEHNR, CDR2 FQNEAQ (reference sequence). CDR3 loop: CASSLADRGFPYEQYF. Here the CDR3 DNA reads TGTGCCAGCAGCTTAGCGGACAGGGGATTCCCCTACGAGCAGTACTTC.

In this sample, this clone turned up once. The rearrangement joins TRBV6-4 to TRBJ2-7; 10 positions agree with TRBD2. With 4 bases clipped from V and 6 bases from J, the junction kept 12 bases outside the gene matches. Germline CDR1 is MRHNA and CDR2 is SNTAGT. The CDR3 has 16 amino acids. The CDR3 spells CASSVSGGAAPGEQYF. The CDR3 DNA sequence: TGTGCCAGCAGTGTGAGCGGGGGGGCCGCGCCGGGCGAGCAGTACTTC.

J is TRBJ2-3 and V is TRBV6-5; 9 nucleotides line up with TRBD1. This CDR3 region has 15 residues. V lost 5 bases and J lost 4; bases outside the gene matches: 7. Germline V gene sequence: CDR1 MNHEY, CDR2 SVGAGI. CDR3 sequence reads: CASSPPGQGPDTQYF. In DNA form, the CDR3 reads TGTGCCAGCAGTCCACCGGGACAGGGTCCAGATACGCAGTATTTT.

The chain recombines TRBV9 with TRBJ1-1, with D maybe TRBD1 (6 bases). Germline CDR1 and CDR2: SGDLS and YYNGEE. There are 15 residues in the CDR3. Trimming removed 5 bases from V and 0 bases from J, with 14 bases in between. This CDR3 reads CASSADGDMNTEAFF. The CDR3 DNA is TGTGCCAGCAGTGCCGACGGGGACATGAACACTGAAGCTTTCTTT.

The chain links TRBV7-9 to TRBJ1-1, with D possibly being TRBD1 (6 bases). Germline V lookup: CDR1 SEHNR, CDR2 FQNEAQ (reference sequence). Deletions cut 5 bases from V and 6 bases from J, with 13 bases between. The CDR3 has 13 residues. The CDR3 loop reads CASSATGGAEAFF. CDR3 in DNA: TGTGCCAGCAGCGCCACGGGGGGCGCTGAAGCTTTCTTT.